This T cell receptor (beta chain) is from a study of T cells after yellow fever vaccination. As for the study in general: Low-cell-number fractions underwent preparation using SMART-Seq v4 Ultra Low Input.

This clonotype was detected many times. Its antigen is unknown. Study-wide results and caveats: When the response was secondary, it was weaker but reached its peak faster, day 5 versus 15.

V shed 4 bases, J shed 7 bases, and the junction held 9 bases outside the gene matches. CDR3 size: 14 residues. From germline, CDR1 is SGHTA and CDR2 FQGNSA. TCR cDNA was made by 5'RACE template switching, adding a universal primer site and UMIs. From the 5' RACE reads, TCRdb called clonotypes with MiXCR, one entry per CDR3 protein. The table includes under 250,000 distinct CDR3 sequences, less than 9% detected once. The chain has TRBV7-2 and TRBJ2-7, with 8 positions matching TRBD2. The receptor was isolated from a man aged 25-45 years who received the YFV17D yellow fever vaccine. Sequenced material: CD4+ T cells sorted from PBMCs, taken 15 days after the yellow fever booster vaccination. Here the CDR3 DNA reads TGTGCCAGCAGCTCCATAGCGGGACCGGGGGAGCAGTACTTC. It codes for CASSSIAGPGEQYF.